The sequence of this T cell receptor (beta chain) was determined in a study of OX40 agonist ivuxolimab in advanced cancers. The overall study: Patients in dose escalation had liver, melanoma, kidney or head and neck cancers.

With respect to this clone: No antigen is known for it.

Drawing of blood for sampling happened at baseline, at cycle 4 day 1, and at cycle 7 day 1. The CDR3 has 13 amino acids. Germline CDR1 SGHRS, CDR2 YFSETQ. Trimming removed 2 bases from V and 7 bases from J, with 10 bases in between. Assay: immunoSEQ multiplex PCR; the TCRdb copy retains only in-frame clones and omits some. This sample carries about 41,000 clones, more than 80% of them seen once, and the ten largest clones take about 2.7%. The study's findings and limits: Expanded clones were, on average, more numerous in CD8+ T cells than in CD4+. Low normalized T-cell clonal expansion was also seen in some nonresponders.

This TCR was sampled from an adult with an advanced solid tumor such as melanoma, head and neck, liver or kidney cancer. Sample: CD4+ or CD8+ T cells sorted from blood, taken in a trial of the OX40 agonist ivuxolimab. The chain combines TRBV5-1 with TRBJ1-5; D might be TRBD1 (5 bases). As DNA, the CDR3 is TGCGCCAGCAGCTTCTCAGGGAACCAGCCCCAGCATTTT. It is translated as CASSFSGNQPQHF. Full variable domain (rest looked up from reference TRBV5-1 and TRBJ1-5): KAGVTQTPRYLIKTRGQQVTLSCSPISGHRSVSWYQQTPGQGLQFLFEYFSETQRNKGNFPGRFSGRQFSNSRSEMNVSTLELGDSALYLCASSFSGNQPQHFGDGTRLSIL.